Following are 18 T cell receptor beta chains from one sample sequenced in a study of T cells after yellow fever vaccination. TCRdb passed the 5' RACE reads through MiXCR, listing each CDR3 protein once. The sample lists some 390,000 distinct CDR3 sequences, about 6.2% occurring once. The source was PBMCs, collected 5 days after the yellow fever booster vaccination. All receptors derive from a young man who received the YFV17D yellow fever vaccine.

This clonotype was recorded at least ten times. The chain couples TRBV10-3 to TRBJ2-1, with D perhaps matching TRBD2 (5 bases). Germline values: CDR1 ENHRY, CDR2 SYGVKD. The length of the CDR3 is 13 residues. Trimming stripped 2 bases from V and 10 bases from J, with 12 bases between. CDR3 amino acids: CAISEEGEGEQFF. The CDR3 DNA is TGTGCCATCAGTGAGGAAGGCGAGGGCGAGCAGTTCTTC.

This clonotype was detected many times. This chain connects TRBV7-9 to TRBJ2-7; D is undetermined. The CDR3 is 14 amino acids. The V gene's germline CDR1 is SEHNR and CDR2 FQNEAQ (reference sequence). V shed 2 bases and J shed 4 bases, with 12 bases lying between them. CDR3 bases: TGTGCCAGCAGCTTACGACTGGGGTCGTACGAGCAGTACTTC. Protein product: CASSLRLGSYEQYF.

V gene TRBV12-3 or TRBV12-4 combines with J gene TRBJ1-1; 7 nucleotides agree with TRBD1. This CDR3 has 14 amino acids. V was pared by 1 base and J by 7 bases, with 6 bases of the junction left unmatched. The CDR3 loop reads CASSLEGAGYEAFF. For the CDR3, the DNA is TGTGCCAGCAGTTTAGAGGGGGCCGGCTATGAAGCTTTCTTT.

J is TRBJ2-2 and V is TRBV28; 14 nucleotides line up with TRBD2. Germline V CDR1 and CDR2: MDHEN, SYDVKM. The CDR3 is 15 amino acids. The V segment lost 6 bases and the J segment 7 bases; nucleotides outside the gene matches: 4. The CDR3 DNA follows: TGTGCCAGCAGGACTAGCGGGAGGGCCATCGGGGAGCTGTTTTTT. Translation: CASRTSGRAIGELFF.

This clonotype was seen more than once but under ten times. The chain has TRBV24-1 and TRBJ2-5; TRBD1 aligns across 10 bases. Germline assignment: CDR1 KGHDR and CDR2 SFDVKD. The CDR3 is 14 residues long. The J segment lost 4 bases and the V segment lost 3 bases, leaving 1 base of the junction unmatched. The CDR3 region is CATSDGTGVETQYF. CDR3 nucleotides: TGTGCCACCAGTGATGGGACAGGGGTAGAGACCCAGTACTTC.

The V and J genes are TRBV4-3 and TRBJ1-6, with a weak D call TRBD1 (6 bases). V lost 3 bases to trimming and J lost 6 bases, with 15 bases between them. Germline assignment: CDR1 LGHNA and CDR2 YSLEER. The CDR3 sequence is 16 residues long. CDR3 DNA: TGCGCCAGCAGCCAGTCGCAGGGGATTCTTAATTCACCCCTCCACTTT. Amino acids: CASSQSQGILNSPLHF.

This clonotype was seen a few times. This chain connects TRBV30 to TRBJ2-1, with a tentative D call TRBD2 (5 bases). The CDR3 is made up of 11 amino acids. The V and J ends lost 8 bases and 6 bases respectively, with 11 bases between them. Looked up from germline, CDR1 is GTSNPN and CDR2 is SVGIG (reference sequence). CDR3 sequence (DNA): TGTGCCGGAGACCGGGGCAATGAGCAGTTCTTC. Protein: CAGDRGNEQFF.

This clonotype was seen many times. This rearrangement joins TRBV12-3 or TRBV12-4 to TRBJ2-7, with D maybe TRBD2 (6 bases). CDR3 length: 15 amino acids. Trimming left V 8 bases short and J 3 bases short, with 20 bases between. CDR3 sequence (DNA): TGTGCCAGCCGTAGAGGCGGTCGGCGGGACTACGAGCAGTACTTC. Residues: CASRRGGRRDYEQYF.

This clonotype was observed a handful of times. The V gene is TRBV20-1, the J gene TRBJ2-2; TRBD1 aligns across 8 bases. Germline V gene lookup returns CDR1 DFQATT and CDR2 SNEGSKA (reference sequence). V dropped 6 bases and J dropped 4; count of bases not matched to a gene: 10. The CDR3 length is 15 residues. CDR3 bases: TGCAGTGCGCCCACAGGGGGGACGAGCACCGGGGAGCTGTTTTTT. Its translation: CSAPTGGTSTGELFF.

The V call is TRBV20-1, the J call TRBJ1-6; TRBD1 is a possible D gene (5 bases). From germline, CDR1 is DFQATT and CDR2 SNEGSKA (reference sequence). The CDR3 length is 15 residues. The V gene lost 7 bases and the J gene lost 7 bases, with 20 bases spanning the gap. The CDR3 region is CSVHPGPGGNSPLHF. For the CDR3, the DNA is TGCAGTGTCCATCCGGGACCCGGGGGAAATTCACCCCTCCACTTT.

This clonotype was counted at least ten times. The chain has TRBV15 and TRBJ2-7; maybe TRBD2 (5 bases). V was shortened by 0 bases and J by 3 bases, with 9 bases between the two germline ends. The CDR3 extends over 14 amino acids. The V gene's germline CDR1 is LNHNV and CDR2 YYDKDF (reference sequence). The CDR3 loop reads CATSRDGLDYEQYF. The CDR3 DNA sequence: TGTGCCACCAGCAGAGACGGACTGGACTACGAGCAGTACTTC.

This clonotype was observed a few times. The CDR3 reads CASTRFTEAFF. The CDR3 DNA sequence: TGTGCCAGCACACGGTTCACTGAAGCTTTCTTT. The chain has TRBV6-5 and TRBJ1-1; no firm D call. The CDR3 has 11 residues. The V gene's germline CDR1 is MNHEY and CDR2 SVGAGI. The V end was cut by 7 bases, the J end by 4 bases, with 7 bases between.

This clonotype has a handful of counts. The V call is TRBV2, the J call TRBJ2-7; D call uncertain. Trimming took off 10 bases at V and 4 bases at J, with 8 bases between the two ends. CDR1 and CDR2 (germline): SNHLY, FYNNEI. CDR3 size: 10 residues. CDR3 residues: CANPRYEQYF. CDR3 coding DNA: TGTGCCAACCCTCGGTACGAGCAGTACTTC. The full variable domain, completed using reference TRBV2 and TRBJ2-7, is EPEVTQTPSHQVTQMGQEVILRCVPISNHLYFYWYRQILGQKVEFLVSFYNNEISEKSEIFDDQFSVERPDGSNFTLKIRSTKLEDSAMYFCANPRYEQYFGPGTRLTVT.

The chain has TRBV5-1 and TRBJ2-1; 7 nucleotides match TRBD2. Germline assignment: CDR1 SGHRS and CDR2 YFSETQ. The V segment lost 4 bases and the J segment 4 bases; nucleotides outside the gene matches: 5. The CDR3 contains 14 residues. The CDR3 DNA is TGCGCCAGCAGCACAGGCGGGAGTTACAATGAGCAGTTCTTC. Residues: CASSTGGSYNEQFF.

In this sample, this clonotype turned up many times. The rearrangement uses TRBV14 and TRBJ2-1, with 7 bases identical to TRBD2. Germline V CDR1 and CDR2: SGHDN, FVKESK. Trimming cost V 2 bases and J 13 bases; bases outside gene matches: 11. This CDR3 is built from 14 residues. The CDR3 DNA follows: TGTGCCAGCAGCCAACCAACCGCGGGAGCCACACAGTTCTTC. It is translated as CASSQPTAGATQFF.

The J gene is TRBJ2-5, the V gene TRBV5-4; 8 nucleotides line up with TRBD1. The CDR3 has 16 amino acids. Germline V gene lookup returns CDR1 SGHNT and CDR2 YYREEE (reference sequence). V dropped 4 bases and J dropped 2; count of bases not matched to a gene: 10. The CDR3 DNA sequence: TGTGCCAGCAGCCAACTTTCCGGGACAGGACAAGAGACCCAGTACTTC. Translating it yields CASSQLSGTGQETQYF.

At least ten counts were recorded for this clonotype. The chain carries TRBV3-1 and TRBJ2-5; D may match TRBD1 or TRBD2 (5 bases each). V was shortened by 1 base and J by 5 bases, with 14 bases between the two germline ends. In germline, CDR1 is LGHDT, CDR2 YNNKEL (reference sequence). The CDR3 covers 15 residues. The CDR3 loop is CASSQAGTRLETQYF. The DNA of the CDR3 is TGTGCCAGCAGCCAAGCCGGGACCCGGCTGGAGACCCAGTACTTC.

This clonotype was counted between two and nine times. V and J are TRBV29-1 and TRBJ2-2, with 9 bases fitting TRBD2. The CDR3 spans 15 residues. Germline CDR1 and CDR2: SQVTM and ANQGSEA. The V and J ends lost 6 bases and 7 bases, in that order; junction bases with no gene match: 12. The CDR3 loop reads CSVVVAGGRGGELFF. The CDR3 DNA reads as TGCAGCGTAGTCGTCGCGGGAGGGCGGGGCGGGGAGCTGTTTTTT.